This T cell receptor (beta chain) came from a study of blood T cell repertoires in COVID-19. Looking at the study overall: Spain, Italy and the United States supplied samples that represented acute and convalescent COVID-19. Sources were T cells, B-cell-depleted T cells, or PBMCs; the material itself was cDNA or gDNA.

This table comes from immunoSEQ multiplex PCR, and its TCRdb copy is limited to in-frame clones, with some not included. In the table there are just under 350,000 clones, more than 70% of which are singletons. Between the trimmed V and J ends, which lost 3 bases and 3 bases, there was a span of 3 bases. Germline values: CDR1 SGHRS, CDR2 YFSETQ. This CDR3 has 12 residues. The clonotype was recovered from a man in his thirties or forties with active or convalescent COVID-19. Specimen: peripheral blood. The chain recombines TRBV5-1 with TRBJ2-2; D unclear. CDR3 nucleotide sequence: TGCGCCAGCAGCTCTCACACCGGGGAGCTGTTTTTT. Translation: CASSSHTGELFF. The full variable domain, in which reference TRBV5-1 and TRBJ2-2 provide the parts outside the CDR3, is KAGVTQTPRYLIKTRGQQVTLSCSPISGHRSVSWYQQTPGQGLQFLFEYFSETQRNKGNFPGRFSGRQFSNSRSEMNVSTLELGDSALYLCASSSHTGELFFGEGSRLTVL.